The 30 T cell receptor beta chains below were found in one sample sequenced in a study of blood T cell repertoires in COVID-19. Only in-frame clones appear in the TCRdb table, and some are missing; sequencing was by immunoSEQ multiplex PCR. The data show tens of thousands of clones, 70% to 90% seen once. The sequenced sample consisted of peripheral blood. All receptors come from a human donor in a cohort sampled during active COVID-19.

A remark on this clone: A junction boundary mismatches the germline segment, possibly from a read error. V is TRBV10-3 and J is TRBJ1-1, with D possibly matching TRBD1 (5 bases). The V gene's germline CDR1 is ENHRY and CDR2 SYGVKD. This CDR3 contains 15 residues. CDR3 loop: CAISGTTVTNAEAFF. The CDR3 DNA reads as TGTGCCATCAGTGGGACAACAGTTACGAACGCTGAAGCTTTCTTT.

The rearrangement joins TRBV30 to TRBJ1-2; D gene unclear. V was clipped by 3 bases and J by 8 bases, with 10 bases between them. The CDR3 spans 11 residues. Germline CDR1 and CDR2: GTSNPN and SVGIG (reference sequence). CDR3 DNA: TGTGCCTGGAGGGCCCCACAAGGCTACACCTTC. This encodes CAWRAPQGYTF.

This clone appeared once. The chain recombines TRBV9 with TRBJ2-7, with D perhaps TRBD1 (5 bases). CDR3 length: 13 amino acids. The V and J ends lost 3 bases and 4 bases respectively, with 11 bases between them. The germline CDR1 and CDR2 sequences are SGDLS and YYNGEE. The CDR3 DNA is TGTGCCAGCAGCGCGCCAGCAGGGTACGAGCAGTACTTC. It codes for CASSAPAGYEQYF.

In the case of this clone: This CDR3 is also generated by other DNA sequences in the sample. V is TRBV7-9 and J is TRBJ1-1; a possible D gene is TRBD1 (6 bases). V was pared by 1 base and J by 3 bases, with 6 bases between. Germline V CDR1 and CDR2: SEHNR, FQNEAQ (reference sequence). The CDR3 has 13 amino acids. CDR3 DNA: TGTGCCAGCAGCTTAGACAGGGACACTGAAGCTTTCTTT. Encoded protein: CASSLDRDTEAFF.

The chain recombines TRBV30 with TRBJ1-1, with TRBD1 identical over 9 bases. Trimming cost V 8 bases and J 5 bases; bases outside gene matches: 3. This CDR3 has 11 residues. Germline CDR1 is GTSNPN and CDR2 is SVGIG (reference sequence). The CDR3 loop is CARQGGTEAFF. The CDR3 coding sequence is TGTGCCCGACAGGGGGGTACTGAAGCTTTCTTT.

This clone occurred a few times. The rearrangement links TRBV5-8 to TRBJ1-1; weak D call: TRBD1 (5 bases). Looked up from germline, CDR1 is SGHTS and CDR2 is YDEGEE. V lost 4 bases to trimming and J lost 0 bases, with 16 bases between them. This CDR3 spans 16 amino acids. CDR3 loop: CASSHTTDSMNTEAFF. CDR3 coding DNA: TGTGCCAGCAGCCATACTACCGACAGTATGAACACTGAAGCTTTCTTT.

This clone was recorded a few times. V is TRBV10-3 and J is TRBJ1-6; TRBD1 might be the D (6 bases). Trimming removed 6 bases at V and 6 bases at J, with 12 bases between. Germline CDR1 ENHRY, CDR2 SYGVKD. The CDR3 sequence is 14 residues long. As DNA, the CDR3 is TGTGCCATCAGGGACGGACAGATTAATTCACCCCTCCACTTT. Its translation is CAIRDGQINSPLHF.

The chain joins TRBV6-1 to TRBJ1-2; 7 bases match TRBD1. The germline V gene has CDR1 MNHNS and CDR2 SASEGT. V was clipped by 2 bases and J by 5 bases; unmatched bases: 2. The CDR3 is 13 residues long. CDR3 nucleotide sequence: TGTGCCAGCAGTGAACACAGGGGTTATGGCTACACCTTC. It yields the protein CASSEHRGYGYTF.

Concerning this clone itself: A read error may account for a junction end that differs from germline. Distinct nucleotide sequences in the sample also encode this CDR3. The J gene is TRBJ2-7, the V gene TRBV27; D call uncertain. The CDR3 is 14 residues long. The germline CDR1 and CDR2 sequences are MNHEY and SMNVEV (reference sequence). The CDR3 sequence is CASSLSSLTGEQYF. CDR3 bases: TGCGCCAGCAGTTTATCGAGCCTAACGGGTGAGCAGTACTTC.

The chain combines TRBV19 with TRBJ1-2; 9 bases agree with TRBD1. The V gene end was trimmed by 6 bases and the J gene end by 4 bases; junction bases not matched to a gene: 15. The germline V gene encodes CDR1 LNHDA and CDR2 SQIVND (reference sequence). This CDR3 region has 17 residues. DNA of the CDR3: TGTGCCAGTAGCTTTTGGACTTACAGGGGGCGCACCTATGGCTACACCTTC. Its protein is CASSFWTYRGRTYGYTF.

This chain uses TRBV19 with TRBJ2-3; 9 positions match TRBD2. Germline CDR1 is LNHDA and CDR2 is SQIVND (reference sequence). The CDR3 has 16 amino acids. V dropped 6 bases and J dropped 6; count of bases not matched to a gene: 13. In DNA, the CDR3 is TGTGCCAGTAGCCTTCCTGGCGGGGGGGGAGTCGATACGCAGTATTTT. It yields the protein CASSLPGGGGVDTQYF. Drawing the rest from reference TRBV19 and TRBJ2-3, the complete variable domain is DGGITQSPKYLFRKEGQNVTLSCEQNLNHDAMYWYRQDPGQGLRLIYYSQIVNDFQKGDIAEGYSVSREKKESFPLTVTSAQKNPTAFYLCASSLPGGGGVDTQYFGPGTRLTVL.

The V and J genes are TRBV5-1 and TRBJ2-7; D is ambiguous. Trimming removed 4 bases from V and 3 bases from J, with 8 bases in between. Germline V gene sequence: CDR1 SGHRS, CDR2 YFSETQ. This CDR3 is built from 12 residues. The chain's CDR3 is CASSQDNYEQYF. For the CDR3, the DNA is TGCGCCAGCAGCCAAGACAACTACGAGCAGTACTTC.

The rearrangement uses TRBV7-3 and TRBJ2-3; TRBD2 agrees at 9 bases. After removal of 2 bases from V and 2 bases from J, the junction contained 5 bases not matched to a gene. CDR3 length: 16 residues. Per the germline V gene, CDR1 is SGHTA and CDR2 is FQGTGA. CDR3: CASSLYPSGDTDTQYF. CDR3 DNA: TGTGCCAGCAGCTTATATCCTAGCGGGGACACAGATACGCAGTATTTT.

The chain recombines TRBV7-9 with TRBJ1-4; 9 bases are shared with TRBD1. With V trimmed by 5 bases and J by 8 bases, 12 bases remained unmatched. Germline V gene sequence: CDR1 SEHNR, CDR2 FQNEAQ (reference sequence). CDR3 length: 16 amino acids. CDR3 loop: CASSPSTGTGKEKLFF. The CDR3 DNA reads TGTGCCAGCAGCCCGAGCACCGGGACAGGGAAGGAAAAACTGTTTTTT. The entire variable domain, with the rest obtained from reference TRBV7-9 and TRBJ1-4, is as follows: DTGVSQNPRHKITKRGQNVTFRCDPISEHNRLYWYRQTLGQGPEFLTYFQNEAQLEKSRLLSDRFSAERPKGSFSTLEIQRTEQGDSAMYLCASSPSTGTGKEKLFFGSGTQLSVL.

The V gene is TRBV11-3, the J gene TRBJ1-1; D unclear. Germline loops: CDR1 SGHNT, CDR2 YENEEA. V lost 3 bases to trimming and J lost 0 bases, with 20 bases between them. This CDR3 spans 18 amino acids. The CDR3 region has the DNA TGTGCCAGCAGCTTCTTTACATGGTCCACACCCATGAACACTGAAGCTTTCTTT. Protein sequence: CASSFFTWSTPMNTEAFF.

The chain links TRBV24-1 to TRBJ2-6; TRBD1 aligns across 7 bases. The germline V gene has CDR1 KGHDR and CDR2 SFDVKD. The junction had 10 bases not matched to a gene; V was cut back by 9 bases and J by 0 bases. The CDR3 contains 17 residues. The CDR3 region is CATQMTGSASGANVLTF. In nucleotides, the CDR3 is TGTGCCACCCAAATGACAGGGAGCGCCTCTGGGGCCAACGTCCTGACTTTC.

The table lists this clone with a few counts. J is TRBJ1-1 and V is TRBV2, with 8 bases lining up with TRBD1. The CDR3 contains 14 residues. Germline CDR1 and CDR2: SNHLY and FYNNEI. Unmatched junction bases numbered 3, after V lost 6 bases and J lost 0 bases. CDR3 protein: CASRSTGVNTEAFF. CDR3 DNA: TGTGCCAGCAGGTCGACAGGGGTGAACACTGAAGCTTTCTTT.

The chain has TRBV6-4 and TRBJ2-1, with TRBD2 identical over 9 bases. Germline trimming cut 2 bases from V and 3 bases from J; bases unmatched to any gene: 5. The CDR3 totals 16 residues. CDR1 and CDR2 (germline): MRHNA, SNTAGT. The CDR3: CASSDGASGDYNEQFF. The CDR3 coding sequence is TGTGCCAGCAGTGACGGGGCTAGCGGGGACTACAATGAGCAGTTCTTC.

This chain links TRBV9 with TRBJ2-5; 8 bases map to TRBD2. Germline CDR1 is SGDLS and CDR2 is YYNGEE. The CDR3 runs 18 residues. The V gene end was trimmed by 1 base and the J gene end by 5 bases; junction bases not matched to a gene: 16. CDR3 region: CASSVSTGGASVLETQYF. The CDR3 DNA reads TGTGCCAGCAGCGTATCGACCGGGGGGGCGTCGGTCCTGGAGACCCAGTACTTC.

This chain links TRBV29-1 with TRBJ2-4, with 10 bases identical to TRBD1. The CDR3 sequence is 13 residues long. Trimming took 6 bases from V and 8 from J; bases not matched to a gene: 7. Germline values: CDR1 SQVTM, CDR2 ANQGSEA. The DNA of the CDR3 is TGCAGCGTCCGCCGGGACAGGGGAGACATTCAGTACTTC. The encoded protein is CSVRRDRGDIQYF.

This chain joins TRBV2 and TRBJ1-2, with D possibly matching TRBD1 (6 bases). This CDR3 comprises 16 residues. Trimming left V 1 base short and J 6 bases short, with 18 bases between. Germline V CDR1 and CDR2: SNHLY, FYNNEI. The CDR3 DNA reads TGTGCCAGCAGTGAAGAGAGGGGGTGGATCGGGGATGGCTACACCTTC. This encodes CASSEERGWIGDGYTF.

This clone was observed a single time. This sequence joins TRBV2 and TRBJ2-5; tentative D call: TRBD1 (6 bases). The closer fit of TRBJ2-7 to the DNA end suggests the J call may be wrong. The CDR3 extends over 13 amino acids. Germline loops: CDR1 SNHLY, CDR2 FYNNEI. CDR3 amino acids: CASKAGAAYEQYF. CDR3 sequence (DNA): TGTGCCAGCAAGGCAGGGGCAGCCTACGAGCAGTACTTC.

The chain links TRBV5-8 to TRBJ2-3; 11 bases line up with TRBD2. CDR3 length: 19 residues. The germline V gene encodes CDR1 SGHTS and CDR2 YDEGEE. V was pared by 0 bases and J by 2 bases, with 11 bases of the junction left unmatched. CDR3 bases: TGTGCCAGCAGCTTGGGGGGACAAACTAGCGGGGGCTACACAGATACGCAGTATTTT. This codes for CASSLGGQTSGGYTDTQYF. Full variable domain (remainder filled in from reference TRBV5-8 and TRBJ2-3): EAGVTQSPTHLIKTRGQQATLRCSPISGHTSVYWYQQALGLGLQFLLWYDEGEERNRGNFPPRFSGRQFPNYSSELNVNALELEDSALYLCASSLGGQTSGGYTDTQYFGPGTRLTVL.

The gene calls are TRBV6-5 and TRBJ1-5; TRBD1 agrees at 8 bases. The germline V gene encodes CDR1 MNHEY and CDR2 SVGAGI. V trimming: 8 bases; J trimming: 2 bases; junction bases outside the gene matches: 5. This CDR3 contains 14 residues. The chain's CDR3 is CASGDRGGNQPQHF. In nucleotides, the CDR3 is TGTGCCAGCGGCGACAGGGGAGGCAATCAGCCCCAGCATTTT.

A single count supports this clone. This chain links TRBV7-2 with TRBJ2-3; TRBD2 matches 8 bases. CDR3 length: 14 amino acids. The germline gives CDR1 SGHTA, CDR2 FQGNSA. The J segment lost 4 bases and the V segment lost 6 bases, leaving 6 bases of the junction unmatched. CDR3 sequence: CASSLGTRSDTQYF. CDR3 nucleotides: TGTGCCAGCAGTCTAGGGACTAGATCAGATACGCAGTATTTT.

This chain uses TRBV19 with TRBJ2-1; 11 nucleotides agree with TRBD1. Germline trimming cut 7 bases from V and 7 bases from J; bases unmatched to any gene: 6. Germline assignment: CDR1 LNHDA and CDR2 SQIVND (reference sequence). The CDR3 contains 14 residues. CDR3 amino acids: CASMDRGRRNEQFF. The CDR3 nucleotides read TGTGCCAGTATGGACAGGGGGCGCAGGAATGAGCAGTTCTTC.

The V call is TRBV19, the J call TRBJ2-3, with 8 bases lining up with TRBD1. The germline CDR1 and CDR2 sequences are LNHDA and SQIVND (reference sequence). The CDR3 runs to 14 residues. V lost 8 bases to trimming and J lost 0 bases; unmatched junction nucleotides: 4. The CDR3 region has the DNA TGTGCCAGTCGGACAGGGCCTAGCACAGATACGCAGTATTTT. Translating gives CASRTGPSTDTQYF.

The chain employs TRBV6-6 and TRBJ1-1; D call uncertain. The germline gives CDR1 MNHNY, CDR2 SVGAGI (reference sequence). V was pared by 6 bases and J by 0 bases, with 8 bases between. The CDR3 runs 13 residues. CDR3 loop: CASSPRMNTEAFF. For the CDR3, the DNA is TGTGCCAGCAGCCCCCGTATGAACACTGAAGCTTTCTTT.

The gene calls are TRBV18 and TRBJ2-1; D gene uncertain. The V gene's germline CDR1 is KGHSH and CDR2 LQKENI. Trimming removed 3 bases at V and 7 bases at J, with 10 bases between. The CDR3 runs to 13 residues. The CDR3 DNA reads TGTGCCAGCTCACCGCAAGAGGTAAATGAGCAGTTCTTC. Amino acids: CASSPQEVNEQFF. Combining the CDR3 with reference TRBV18 and TRBJ2-1 gives the whole variable domain NAGVMQNPRHLVRRRGQEARLRCSPMKGHSHVYWYRQLPEEGLKFMVYLQKENIIDESGMPKERFSAEFPKEGPSILRIQQVVRGDSAAYFCASSPQEVNEQFFGPGTRLTVL.

The rearrangement joins TRBV28 to TRBJ2-5; D might be TRBD2 (5 bases). The germline V gene has CDR1 MDHEN and CDR2 SYDVKM. V was shortened by 6 bases and J by 1 base, with 12 bases between the two germline ends. CDR3 length equals 14 residues. This CDR3 reads CASRAAGTQETQYF. The CDR3 DNA sequence: TGTGCCAGCAGAGCCGCGGGTACCCAAGAGACCCAGTACTTC.